The rows below give T cell receptor beta chains drawn from one sample of a study of blood T cell repertoires in COVID-19. Some clones are missing from TCRdb's copy, which holds only in-frame ones; the method was immunoSEQ multiplex PCR. The sample lists about 240,000 clones, 80% to 90% occurring once. The specimen was PBMCs or T cells enriched from blood (not recorded which). The receptors stem from a woman aged 25-40 years with acute COVID-19. Both conserved end residues are part of each CDR3. Each record gives: J gene, clone size, D gene, V gene, CDR3 DNA, CDR3 protein. The D gene is left open where the match is weak. The size entry is marked missing in some rows and otherwise reads once, few, many or a size class.

>TRBJ2-1|-|TRBD1|TRBV9
TGTGCCAGCAGCTCAGGACAGGGCCATGAGCAGTTCTTC
CASSSGQGHEQFF
>TRBJ2-5|-|TRBD1|TRBV18
TGTGCCAGCTCACCACCGGGACAGGGGAAAGAGACCCAGTACTTC
CASSPPGQGKETQYF
>TRBJ1-1|-|TRBD1|TRBV7-8
TGTGCCAGCAGCAGCACAGGGGGTAACACTGAAGCTTTCTTT
CASSSTGGNTEAFF
>TRBJ1-4|-|-|TRBV20-1
TGCAGTGCTAGTGGTTTACCAGGGGAGGAGGCGGGAGTGGGCGATAAACTGTTTTTT
CSASGLPGEEAGVGDKLFF
>TRBJ1-1|once|-|TRBV7-9
TGTGCCAGCAGCCAGGTCGGCACTGAAGCTTTCTTT
CASSQVGTEAFF
>TRBJ2-7|-|-|TRBV27
TGTGCCAGCAGTTCGACCTACAGCTCCTACGAGCAGTACTTC
CASSSTYSSYEQYF
>TRBJ2-7|-|TRBD1|TRBV4-1
TGCGCCAGCAGCCAAGATAGCACAGGGGGAATCTACGAGCAGTACTTC
CASSQDSTGGIYEQYF
>TRBJ1-4|-|TRBD1|TRBV7-9
TGTGCCAGCAGCTTTACAGGGGGCGCAAGGGGTGAAAAACTGTTTTTT
CASSFTGGARGEKLFF
>TRBJ2-5|once|-|TRBV21-1
TGTGCCAGCAACCGTACGGGGTATTTCCAAGAGACCCAGTACTTC
CASNRTGYFQETQYF
>TRBJ1-6|-|TRBD1|TRBV19
TGTGCCAGTAGTCCGGGACAGTCTGATTCACCCCTCCACTTT
CASSPGQSDSPLHF
>TRBJ1-6|-|TRBD1|TRBV5-6
TGTGCCAGCAGCTTGGGGGACAGATTTAATTCACCCCTCCACTTT
CASSLGDRFNSPLHF
>TRBJ1-2|-|TRBD1|TRBV29-1
TGCAGCGTGCGGACAGGGAGGCAATCTAACTATGGCTACACCTTC
CSVRTGRQSNYGYTF
>TRBJ2-2|-|-|TRBV7-9
TGTGCCAGCAGCCCTGTGGTGGGCCCCGGGGAGCTGTTTTTT
CASSPVVGPGELFF
>TRBJ2-5|-|-|TRBV4-1
TGCGCCAGCAGCCAAGATCCCAGGGGAGAACAAGAGACCCAGTACTTC
CASSQDPRGEQETQYF
>TRBJ1-1|-|-|TRBV12-3/TRBV12-4
TGTGCCAGCAGTCCAATGAACACTGAAGCTTTCTTT
CASSPMNTEAFF
>TRBJ1-1|-|-|TRBV27
TGTGCCAGCAGTTTTCTGAGTCAGAACACTGAAGCTTTCTTT
CASSFLSQNTEAFF
>TRBJ1-2|few|-|TRBV9
TGTGCCAGCAGCCCGCACAGGGCTTCCACCCTACCGGACTATGGCTACACCTTC
CASSPHRASTLPDYGYTF
>TRBJ1-5|-|-|TRBV27
TGTGCCAGCAGTTTATCAGGAGGGCCCCGTCAGCCCCAGCATTTT
CASSLSGGPRQPQHF
>TRBJ1-2|once|-|TRBV18
TGTGCCAGCTCACCCGACAGAAGCTATGGCTACACCTTC
CASSPDRSYGYTF
>TRBJ1-5|-|TRBD1|TRBV4-1
TGCGCCAGCAGCCGTACCGGGACAGATAATCAGCCCCAGCATTTT
CASSRTGTDNQPQHF
>TRBJ1-5|-|TRBD1|TRBV4-3
TGCGCCAGCAGCCAAAGGGTGAACAGGGGGAATCAGCCCCAGCATTTT
CASSQRVNRGNQPQHF
>TRBJ1-5|-|-|TRBV11-2
TGTGCCAGCAGCTTAGGACATGGGCCCCAGCATTTT
CASSLGHGPQHF
>TRBJ2-1|-|TRBD2|TRBV6-1
TGTGCCAGCAGTGAAGGACTAGCGGGGAGATACTCCTACAATGAGCAGTTCTTC
CASSEGLAGRYSYNEQFF
>TRBJ2-2|-|-|TRBV7-9
TGTGCCAGCAGTTCCTGGGCTAGCGCCGGGGAGCTGTTTTTT
CASSSWASAGELFF
>TRBJ2-5|-|-|TRBV7-2
TGTGCCAGCAGCTTAGCGACTAGTGGAGAGACCCAGTACTTC
CASSLATSGETQYF
>TRBJ2-5|-|TRBD2|TRBV5-1
TGCGCCAGCAGCTTGGCCCCCGGGACTAGCTCGACAGAGACCCAGTACTTC
CASSLAPGTSSTETQYF
>TRBJ1-1|-|-|TRBV10-1
TGCGCCAGCAGCCTAGGGACACCGATGAACACTGAAGCTTTCTTT
CASSLGTPMNTEAFF
>TRBJ1-6|few|TRBD1|TRBV5-1
TGCGCCAGCAGCTTGGCCTCAGGGGGCGCGTCCTATAATTCACCCCTCCACTTT
CASSLASGGASYNSPLHF
>TRBJ1-3|-|-|TRBV12-3/TRBV12-4
TGTGCCAGCAGTTTAATCCAGGGTGGGACCATATATTTT
CASSLIQGGTIYF
>TRBJ1-1|-|-|TRBV7-9
TGTGCCAGCAGCTCAAGGGGCAGGAACACTGAAGCTTTCTTT
CASSSRGRNTEAFF
>TRBJ2-5|-|TRBD2|TRBV4-1
TGCGCCAGCAGCCCGGGGCTAGCGGGTAGTGGGACCCAGTACTTC
CASSPGLAGSGTQYF
>TRBJ2-3|once|TRBD2|TRBV7-8
TGTGCCAGCAGCATTCTAGCGGGCACAGATACGCAGTATTTT
CASSILAGTDTQYF
>TRBJ1-2|-|TRBD1|TRBV12-3/TRBV12-4
TGTGCCAGCAGCTCAACAGGGGTAGGTGGCTACACCTTC
CASSSTGVGGYTF
>TRBJ2-5|-|TRBD2|TRBV7-8
TGTGCCAGCAGCTTAGCGCAAAGCGGGGCCAACCAAGAGACCCAGTACTTC
CASSLAQSGANQETQYF
>TRBJ1-2|-|-|TRBV5-8
TGTGCCAGCAGCCCAGGTGTCAATGGCTACACCTTC
CASSPGVNGYTF
>TRBJ1-5|-|TRBD1|TRBV7-9
TGTGCCAGCAGCCCCGGGACAGGGGGCTCAGATAGCAATCAGCCCCAGCATTTT
CASSPGTGGSDSNQPQHF
>TRBJ1-1|-|-|TRBV10-1
TGCGCCAGCAGTGAGTTCAAGCTTAGTGAAGCTTTCTTT
CASSEFKLSEAFF
>TRBJ2-7|-|-|TRBV30
TGTGCCTGGAGTGATCAGTACGAGCAGTACTTC
CAWSDQYEQYF
>TRBJ2-1|-|TRBD2|TRBV29-1
TGCAGCGTTAGCGGGGGGGCCAGGAGCTCCTACAATGAGCAGTTCTTC
CSVSGGARSSYNEQFF
>TRBJ1-3|-|-|TRBV10-3
TGTGCCATCACGAGGTCCCTTTTACCTTCTGGAAACACCATATATTTT
CAITRSLLPSGNTIYF
>TRBJ2-3|-|-|TRBV25-1
TGTGCCAGCAATGAACACGGGGATACGCAGTATTTT
CASNEHGDTQYF
>TRBJ1-2|-|-|TRBV9
TGTGCCAGCCGGCGGGGGGCGGGTGGCTACACCTTC
CASRRGAGGYTF
>TRBJ1-5|-|TRBD1|TRBV5-6
TGTGCCAGCAGCCGACTACAGGGGGAGGGCAATCAGCCCCAGCATTTT
CASSRLQGEGNQPQHF
>TRBJ2-3|-|TRBD2|TRBV18
TGTGCCAGCTCACCGGTCCCGGGACTAGCGGGGGGCCCCGGCCTCACAGATACGCAGTATTTT
CASSPVPGLAGGPGLTDTQYF
>TRBJ1-6|-|-|TRBV6-5
TGTGCCAGCAGTCCCGGGAGTGGGGTTTCACCCCTCCACTTT
CASSPGSGVSPLHF
>TRBJ1-1|-|-|TRBV30
TGTGCCTGGAGTGCCAGGGGAGGGACTGAAGCTTTCTTT
CAWSARGGTEAFF
>TRBJ1-1|-|-|TRBV11-2
TGTGCCAGCAGCTTAACACCCAGGGGTAACACTGAAGCTTTCTTT
CASSLTPRGNTEAFF
>TRBJ2-2|-|-|TRBV19
TGTGCCAGTATAGGGCGGGTCACCGGGGAGCTGTTTTTT
CASIGRVTGELFF
>TRBJ1-2|many|-|TRBV6-5
TGTGCCAGCAGTTATGGGTACAGCTCGGGCTACACCTTC
CASSYGYSSGYTF
>TRBJ1-2|-|-|TRBV5-1
TGCGCCAGCAGCTTGCGGCAGGGCCCTAACTATGGCTACACCTTC
CASSLRQGPNYGYTF
>TRBJ1-3|-|TRBD1|TRBV18
TGTGCCAGCTACGGAGACAGGGGGGGAGACACCATATATTTT
CASYGDRGGDTIYF
>TRBJ2-5|-|TRBD2|TRBV11-2
TGTGCCAGCAAGTTCCGGACTAGCGGGGGCCTAGGGCTTCATGAGACCCAGTACTTC
CASKFRTSGGLGLHETQYF
>TRBJ1-5|few|-|TRBV7-8
TGTGCCAGCAGCTCCCTCCGCCTCGGGGGGAGCAATCAGCCCCAGCATTTT
CASSSLRLGGSNQPQHF
>TRBJ1-1|-|-|TRBV6-2/TRBV6-3
TGTGCCAGCAGTCCCGTGAACACTGAAGCTTTCTTT
CASSPVNTEAFF
>TRBJ1-4|-|-|TRBV7-2
TGTGCCAGCAGCTTCTCTTCAGGGCTAGGTGAAAAACTGTTTTTT
CASSFSSGLGEKLFF